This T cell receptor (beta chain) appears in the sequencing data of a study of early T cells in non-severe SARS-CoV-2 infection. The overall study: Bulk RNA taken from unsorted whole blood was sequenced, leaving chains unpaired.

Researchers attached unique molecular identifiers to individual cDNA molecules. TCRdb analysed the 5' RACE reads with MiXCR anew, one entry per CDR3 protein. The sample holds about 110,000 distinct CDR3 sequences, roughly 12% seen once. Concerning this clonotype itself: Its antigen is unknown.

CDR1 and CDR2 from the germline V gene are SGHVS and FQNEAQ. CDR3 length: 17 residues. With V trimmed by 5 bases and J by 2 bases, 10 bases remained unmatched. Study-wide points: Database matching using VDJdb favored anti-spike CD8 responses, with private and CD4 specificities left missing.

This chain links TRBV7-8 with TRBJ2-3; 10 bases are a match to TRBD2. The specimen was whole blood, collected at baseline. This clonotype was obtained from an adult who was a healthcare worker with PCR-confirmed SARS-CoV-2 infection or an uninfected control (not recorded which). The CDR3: CASSTPNSGGFTDTQYF. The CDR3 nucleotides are TGTGCCAGCAGCACACCGAATAGCGGGGGGTTCACAGATACGCAGTATTTT.